This is a list of T cell receptor beta chains from one sample in a study of chronic HIV infection and antiretroviral therapy. Each CDR3 protein gets one entry after TCRdb re-called the 5' RACE reads with MiXCR. The sample has 40,000 to 50,000 distinct CDR3 sequences; about 20% are singletons. Sequencing was done on a sample of peripheral blood. The receptors originated from an adult who had HIV and had not received antiretroviral therapy, or was an uninfected healthy control (not recorded which). Both conserved end residues are part of each CDR3. Fields, in order: clone size, J gene, V gene, D gene, CDR3 protein, CDR3 DNA. A D gene is named only where the DNA matches it firmly. Clone size, where shown, is once, few, many, or a class for clones that have expanded.

NA	TRBJ1-2	TRBV7-2	NA	CASSRDGDPNYGYTF	TGTGCCAGCAGCCGGGACGGGGATCCCAACTATGGCTACACCTTC
few	TRBJ1-1	TRBV10-2	NA	CASVGSNQYTEAFF	TGCGCCAGCGTGGGGAGTAATCAGTACACTGAAGCTTTCTTT
NA	TRBJ2-3	TRBV5-4	NA	CASSGESVRTDTQYF	TGTGCCAGCAGCGGAGAGAGCGTTCGCACAGATACGCAGTATTTT
NA	TRBJ2-7	TRBV20-1	TRBD1	CSARRTGNQQYF	TGCAGTGCTAGAAGGACAGGTAACCAGCAGTACTTC
NA	TRBJ2-2	TRBV20-1	TRBD2	CSAQRLSGRNTGELFF	TGCAGTGCTCAAAGACTAAGCGGGAGGAATACCGGGGAGCTGTTTTTT
few	TRBJ2-1	TRBV29-1	TRBD2	CSAPPGLAGEGEFF	TGCAGCGCCCCTCCGGGACTAGCGGGAGAAGGGGAGTTCTTC
NA	TRBJ2-2	TRBV4-2	TRBD2	CASSQDVKSSGSPGELFF	TGTGCCAGCAGCCAAGATGTCAAGTCTAGCGGGAGCCCCGGGGAGCTGTTTTTT
NA	TRBJ2-7	TRBV4-1	TRBD1	CASSQGTGGNEQYF	TGCGCCAGCAGCCAGGGGACAGGGGGCAACGAGCAGTACTTC
few	TRBJ1-1	TRBV3-1	NA	CASSQGRGLEAFF	TGTGCCAGCAGCCAGGGCCGAGGCCTAGAAGCTTTCTTT
NA	TRBJ2-4	TRBV7-8	NA	CASSSRDTLAKNIQYF	TGTGCCAGCAGCTCCAGGGACACCCTAGCCAAAAACATTCAGTACTTC
NA	TRBJ1-2	TRBV6-5	NA	CASSYDGNYGYTF	TGTGCCAGCAGTTACGATGGGAACTATGGCTACACCTTC
few	TRBJ2-5	TRBV29-1	NA	CSPGETQYF	TGCAGCCCTGGGGAGACCCAGTACTTC
NA	TRBJ2-1	TRBV4-1	TRBD2	CASSRGTREGPYNEQFF	TGCGCCAGCAGCCGGGGCACGCGGGAGGGCCCCTACAATGAGCAGTTCTTC
NA	TRBJ2-1	TRBV2	NA	CASRGEALQEQFF	TGTGCCAGCAGGGGGGAAGCCCTACAAGAGCAGTTCTTC
NA	TRBJ1-6	TRBV15	NA	CAGQSSYNSPLHF	TGTGCCGGTCAGAGCTCCTATAATTCACCCCTCCACTTT
NA	TRBJ1-4	TRBV7-2	NA	CASSPSGLKLGSNEKLFF	TGTGCCAGCAGCCCATCCGGACTTAAACTCGGGTCTAATGAAAAACTGTTTTTT
few	TRBJ1-1	TRBV20-1	TRBD1	CSARDPGQGDTEAFF	TGCAGTGCTAGAGATCCAGGACAGGGCGACACTGAAGCTTTCTTT
few	TRBJ1-2	TRBV7-9	NA	CASSFSAGALYGYTF	TGTGCCAGCAGCTTTTCAGCGGGGGCGCTGTATGGCTACACCTTC
NA	TRBJ2-5	TRBV2	TRBD2	CARRPGTSGQETQYF	TGTGCCAGAAGACCCGGGACTAGCGGGCAAGAGACCCAGTACTTC
NA	TRBJ1-1	TRBV28	NA	CAVHSQGEAFF	TGTGCCGTCCATTCACAGGGTGAAGCTTTCTTT
NA	TRBJ1-2	TRBV2	NA	CASSGGYYGYTF	TGTGCCAGCAGTGGGGGTTACTATGGCTACACCTTC
few	TRBJ1-5	TRBV20-1	NA	CSGLGISNQPQHF	TGCAGTGGCTTGGGTATTAGCAATCAGCCCCAGCATTTT
few	TRBJ1-3	TRBV18	TRBD1	CASSPGQGYSGNTIYF	TGTGCCAGCTCACCAGGACAGGGCTACTCTGGAAACACCATATATTTT
NA	TRBJ2-7	TRBV11-1	NA	CASSLGGTDYEQYF	TGTGCCAGCAGCTTAGGGGGGACTGATTACGAGCAGTACTTC
once	TRBJ1-5	TRBV5-8	TRBD1	CASRIGTGAKSNQPQHF	TGTGCCAGCAGGATAGGGACAGGGGCTAAGAGCAATCAGCCCCAGCATTTT
few	TRBJ2-3	TRBV5-1	NA	CACRLVQKGGTQYF	TGCGCCTGCCGACTCGTGCAAAAAGGAGGTACGCAGTATTTT
few	TRBJ2-1	TRBV5-1	TRBD2	CASSLGLAGAYNEQFF	TGCGCCAGCAGCTTGGGACTAGCGGGAGCCTACAATGAGCAGTTCTTC
NA	TRBJ2-7	TRBV2	NA	CASSDVLAWDYEQYF	TGTGCCAGCAGTGATGTCCTAGCCTGGGATTACGAGCAGTACTTC
few	TRBJ1-1	TRBV30	NA	CAWAIGPHTEAFF	TGTGCCTGGGCGATTGGACCCCACACTGAAGCTTTCTTT
few	TRBJ2-1	TRBV12-3/TRBV12-4	NA	CASSPRLVHPFF	TGTGCCAGCAGTCCCCGACTAGTCCATCCGTTCTTC
NA	TRBJ2-7	TRBV5-1	TRBD2	CASSLAEVTSGRATEQYF	TGCGCCAGCAGCTTGGCGGAAGTTACTAGCGGGAGGGCCACCGAGCAGTACTTC
few	TRBJ2-7	TRBV14	TRBD1	CASSKRQGRYEQYF	TGTGCCAGCAGCAAACGACAGGGGCGCTACGAGCAGTACTTC
NA	TRBJ1-4	TRBV7-9	TRBD1	CASSLALNRGHEKLFF	TGTGCCAGCAGCTTAGCGCTTAACAGGGGGCATGAAAAACTGTTTTTT
once	TRBJ2-7	TRBV7-6	TRBD1	CASSPTGQTNYEQYF	TGTGCCAGCAGCCCGACGGGACAGACAAACTACGAGCAGTACTTC
few	TRBJ2-7	TRBV6-5	NA	CASSYSMTVIEQYF	TGTGCCAGCAGTTACTCCATGACTGTGATCGAGCAGTACTTC
few	TRBJ2-5	TRBV29-1	TRBD1	CSARQGALEETQYF	TGCAGCGCGAGACAGGGGGCACTGGAAGAGACCCAGTACTTC
few	TRBJ1-2	TRBV29-1	NA	CSVEGTANYGYTF	TGCAGCGTTGAAGGGACAGCGAACTATGGCTACACCTTC
NA	TRBJ2-7	TRBV9	NA	CASSPGHVGEQYF	TGTGCCAGCAGCCCGGGACATGTAGGAGAGCAGTACTTC
NA	TRBJ1-1	TRBV12-3/TRBV12-4	NA	CASSPGDTGRAEAFF	TGTGCCAGCAGTCCGGGCGATACAGGGCGGGCTGAAGCTTTCTTT
NA	TRBJ1-2	TRBV24-1	NA	CATSDPGRSYGYTF	TGTGCCACCAGTGATCCGGGACGGAGCTATGGCTACACCTTC
few	TRBJ2-5	TRBV9	TRBD1	CASSDGDRKGETQYF	TGTGCCAGCAGCGATGGGGACAGAAAAGGAGAGACCCAGTACTTC
once	TRBJ2-3	TRBV7-8	NA	CASSLVSNTQYF	TGTGCCAGCAGCTTAGTTTCAAATACGCAGTATTTT
few	TRBJ2-1	TRBV28	NA	CASSGGGGANEQFF	TGTGCCAGCAGCGGCGGAGGGGGGGCTAATGAGCAGTTCTTC
NA	TRBJ2-5	TRBV28	TRBD2	CASSLGPTTSGRGRTQYF	TGTGCCAGCAGTTTGGGCCCCACGACTAGCGGGAGAGGACGGACCCAGTACTTC
NA	TRBJ2-5	TRBV5-1	NA	CASSFGVGAALQETQYF	TGCGCCAGCAGCTTCGGTGTAGGGGCAGCACTACAAGAGACCCAGTACTTC
NA	TRBJ1-5	TRBV6-6	NA	CASSSPESFQPQHF	TGTGCCAGCAGTTCCCCGGAAAGTTTCCAGCCCCAGCATTTT
NA	TRBJ2-5	TRBV10-3	NA	CATSVGGGETQYF	TGTGCCACCTCGGTGGGAGGGGGAGAGACCCAGTACTTC
NA	TRBJ2-1	TRBV5-6	TRBD2	CASSPGTSDEQFF	TGTGCCAGCAGCCCCGGGACTAGCGATGAGCAGTTCTTC
NA	TRBJ2-5	TRBV28	NA	CASSLTVETQYF	TGTGCCAGCAGTTTGACCGTAGAGACCCAGTACTTC
few	TRBJ1-4	TRBV29-1	TRBD1	CSVVYRDRGRKLFF	TGCAGCGTTGTTTACCGGGACAGGGGCAGAAAACTGTTTTTT
few	TRBJ1-2	TRBV28	TRBD1	CASSLSTTGFKNGYTF	TGTGCCAGCAGTTTATCCACGACAGGGTTTAAGAATGGCTACACCTTC
NA	TRBJ2-3	TRBV5-5	TRBD2	CASSRVPAGRAGEAQYF	TGTGCCAGCAGCCGCGTACCAGCGGGACGGGCCGGAGAGGCGCAGTATTTT
NA	TRBJ1-6	TRBV7-9	NA	CASSPVDSNSPLHF	TGTGCCAGCAGCCCAGTTGACAGCAATTCACCCCTCCACTTT